This TCR beta chain is drawn from a study of T cells in Graves' hyperthyroidism and ophthalmopathy. Hyperthyroidism of Graves' type that showed no ophthalmopathy progression within 18 months was stable. The CDR3 covers 16 residues. V lost 5 bases to trimming and J lost 0 bases, with 15 bases between them. CDR1 is LGHDT and CDR2 is YNNKEL in the germline V gene (reference sequence). RNA transcripts yielded amplified TCR beta CDR3 regions. Researchers ran a first-round RT-PCR on the TCR CDR3 using the HTBI primer set. MiXCR, applied by TCRdb to the multiplex PCR reads, yields one record per CDR3 protein. The table has roughly 400,000 distinct CDR3 sequences, roughly 25% seen once; the top ten hold less than 85%.

The sequenced sample was blood. The clonotype originates from a middle-aged man with Graves' hyperthyroidism. The chain couples TRBV3-1 to TRBJ2-3, with D uncertain. CDR3 sequence reads: CASSSPWAESTDTQYF. CDR3 coding DNA: TGTGCCAGCAGCTCCCCGTGGGCAGAAAGCACAGATACGCAGTATTTT.